Following are 28 T cell receptor beta chains from one sample sequenced in a study of blood T cell repertoires in COVID-19. The method was immunoSEQ multiplex PCR; TCRdb's version includes in-frame clones alone and lacks a portion of them. This repertoire shows tens of thousands of clones, 88% found once; its top ten account for over 4.5%. Sequenced sample: peripheral blood. The source of these receptors is a human donor in a cohort sampled during active COVID-19.

The genes are TRBV5-1 and TRBJ1-3; D gene unclear. V shed 0 bases and J shed 3 bases, with 4 bases lying between them. The germline V gene has CDR1 SGHRS and CDR2 YFSETQ. The CDR3 has 13 amino acids. The CDR3 loop is CASSLDIGNTIYF. Here the CDR3 DNA reads TGCGCCAGCAGCTTGGATATTGGAAACACCATATATTTT.

The genes are TRBV14 and TRBJ2-7; TRBD1 is a possible D gene (6 bases). Germline V CDR1 and CDR2: SGHDN, FVKESK. V lost 4 bases and J 2 bases, leaving 12 bases between the germline ends. The CDR3 has 14 amino acids. CDR3 protein: CASSRQGTAYEQYF. CDR3 DNA: TGTGCCAGCAGCCGTCAGGGGACCGCCTACGAGCAGTACTTC. The whole variable domain, filled in from reference TRBV14 and TRBJ2-7, reads EAGVTQFPSHSVIEKGQTVTLRCDPISGHDNLYWYRRVMGKEIKFLLHFVKESKQDESGMPNNRFLAERTGGTYSTLKVQPAELEDSGVYFCASSRQGTAYEQYFGPGTRLTVT.

The rearrangement uses TRBV4-2 and TRBJ2-7; 13 bases map to TRBD2. V gave up 4 bases and J gave up 5 bases; unmatched junction bases: 5. The germline CDR1 and CDR2 sequences are LGHNA and YNFKEQ. The CDR3 has 15 residues. CDR3 in amino acids: CASSPGLAGAHEQYF. The DNA of the CDR3 is TGTGCCAGCAGCCCCGGACTAGCGGGAGCCCACGAGCAGTACTTC.

This clone was observed a handful of times. The chain uses TRBV4-1 and TRBJ2-7; D ambiguous. CDR1 and CDR2 (germline): MGHRA, YSYEKL. The V and J ends lost 0 bases and 3 bases respectively, with 15 bases between them. The CDR3 sequence is 16 residues long. The CDR3 reads CASSQESLRENYEQYF. Written as DNA, the CDR3 is TGCGCCAGCAGCCAAGAGAGTCTTAGAGAAAACTACGAGCAGTACTTC.

The rearrangement links TRBV7-2 to TRBJ2-7; a possible D gene is TRBD2 (7 bases). CDR1 SGHTA and CDR2 FQGNSA come from the germline V gene. CDR3 length equals 14 residues. V was trimmed by 1 base and J by 7 bases, leaving 14 bases between them. The CDR3: CASSLVGGQYEQYF. DNA of the CDR3: TGTGCCAGCAGCTTAGTGGGGGGGCAGTATGAGCAGTACTTC.

V gene TRBV9 combines with J gene TRBJ1-2, with 9 nucleotides matching TRBD1. Trimming took 0 bases from V and 8 from J; bases not matched to a gene: 5. The CDR3 contains 14 residues. Looked up from germline, CDR1 is SGDLS and CDR2 is YYNGEE. The CDR3 reads CASSVGTGVAGYTF. CDR3 nucleotides: TGTGCCAGCAGCGTAGGGACAGGGGTTGCGGGCTACACCTTC.

This chain links TRBV6-5 with TRBJ2-4; 9 bases agree with TRBD2. This CDR3 has 13 amino acids. V was clipped by 7 bases and J by 6 bases; unmatched bases: 4. The germline V gene has CDR1 MNHEY and CDR2 SVGAGI. The CDR3 DNA follows: TGTGCCAGCACGGGACTAGCAGGAAACATTCAGTACTTC. Protein sequence: CASTGLAGNIQYF.

The V call is TRBV9, the J call TRBJ2-3, with 9 bases identical to TRBD1. Trimming cost V 1 base and J 2 bases; bases outside gene matches: 5. This CDR3 is 16 amino acids long. Germline values: CDR1 SGDLS, CDR2 YYNGEE. The CDR3 DNA reads as TGTGCCAGCAGCGTACTAGGACAGGGGATCACAGATACGCAGTATTTT. Its translation is CASSVLGQGITDTQYF.

This clone appeared a single time. The chain combines TRBV15 with TRBJ1-1, with TRBD1 identical over 7 bases. Trimming at V came to 0 bases and at J to 3 bases, leaving 10 bases not matched to a gene. The CDR3 length is 17 residues. Germline loops: CDR1 LNHNV, CDR2 YYDKDF (reference sequence). The DNA for the CDR3 is TGTGCCACCAGCAGAGATTCAGGGGGAATTTGGGACACTGAAGCTTTCTTT. This sequence encodes CATSRDSGGIWDTEAFF.

This clone was picked up one time. The CDR3 DNA reads TGTGCCAGCAGTTACTCGTGGGAGACGGCCACCGGGGAGCTGTTTTTT. Its translation: CASSYSWETATGELFF. The chain links TRBV6-5 to TRBJ2-2, with TRBD2 as a possible D gene (5 bases). Germline V gene data show CDR1 as MNHEY and CDR2 as SVGAGI. Between the trimmed V and J ends, which lost 0 bases and 4 bases, there was a span of 12 bases. The CDR3 extends over 16 amino acids.

The rearrangement uses TRBV12-3 or TRBV12-4 and TRBJ2-7; D may be TRBD1 (5 bases). V lost 6 bases and J 4 bases, leaving 10 bases between the germline ends. The CDR3 totals 12 residues. CDR3 coding DNA: TGTGCCAGCAGCCTGGACATATACGAGCAGTACTTC. The encoded protein is CASSLDIYEQYF.

J is TRBJ2-2 and V is TRBV5-1; no firm D call. V shed 4 bases and J shed 7 bases, with 8 bases lying between them. Per the germline V gene, CDR1 is SGHRS and CDR2 is YFSETQ. The CDR3 has 12 amino acids. The CDR3 nucleotides read TGCGCCAGCAGCCCAGATCGCGGGGAGCTGTTTTTT. The encoded protein is CASSPDRGELFF. Complete variable domain (other parts from reference TRBV5-1 and TRBJ2-2): KAGVTQTPRYLIKTRGQQVTLSCSPISGHRSVSWYQQTPGQGLQFLFEYFSETQRNKGNFPGRFSGRQFSNSRSEMNVSTLELGDSALYLCASSPDRGELFFGEGSRLTVL.

The rearrangement links TRBV28 to TRBJ2-1, with a weak D call TRBD2 (5 bases). Germline CDR1 MDHEN, CDR2 SYDVKM. There are 13 residues in the CDR3. The V end was cut by 8 bases, the J end by 7 bases, with 15 bases between. For the CDR3, the DNA is TGTGCCAGCGTCCCAGGCGGAGGAAATGAGCAGTTCTTC. Protein: CASVPGGGNEQFF. The whole variable domain, remainder taken from reference TRBV28 and TRBJ2-1, is DVKVTQSSRYLVKRTGEKVFLECVQDMDHENMFWYRQDPGLGLRLIYFSYDVKMKEKGDIPEGYSVSREKKERFSLILESASTNQTSMYLCASVPGGGNEQFFGPGTRLTVL.

V usage is TRBV11-1 and J usage is TRBJ2-1, with D maybe TRBD2 (5 bases). The CDR3 consists of 14 residues. The germline V and J ends were trimmed by 0 bases and 10 bases, with 13 bases remaining between them. The germline CDR1 and CDR2 sequences are SGHAT and FQDESV (reference sequence). The DNA for the CDR3 is TGTGCCAGCAGCTTAGCGCCGAGGGAGCGGGAGCAGTTCTTC. Protein: CASSLAPREREQFF.

The V gene is TRBV5-5, the J gene TRBJ1-6; D is ambiguous. CDR1 is SGHKS and CDR2 is YYEKEE in the germline V gene (reference sequence). The CDR3 spans 12 residues. The V and J ends lost 4 bases and 8 bases respectively, with 7 bases between them. As DNA, the CDR3 is TGTGCCAGCAGCCCTCCGGATTCACCCCTCCACTTT. It is translated as CASSPPDSPLHF.

The V and J genes are TRBV7-9 and TRBJ2-7; D is perhaps TRBD1 (6 bases). Deletions cut 5 bases from V and 6 bases from J, with 14 bases between. The germline gives CDR1 SEHNR, CDR2 FQNEAQ (reference sequence). This CDR3 comprises 13 residues. The CDR3 here is CASSPRTDAEQYF. The CDR3 DNA sequence: TGTGCCAGCAGCCCTCGGACAGACGCCGAGCAGTACTTC.

The chain couples TRBV5-1 to TRBJ2-2; the match to TRBD1 covers 8 bases. This CDR3 has 17 residues. J lost 1 base, V lost 4 bases, and 9 bases had no gene match. Per the germline V gene, CDR1 is SGHRS and CDR2 is YFSETQ. The DNA for the CDR3 is TGCGCCAGCAGCAAACAGGGGGGAACGGAGAACACCGGGGAGCTGTTTTTT. Residues: CASSKQGGTENTGELFF.

The rearrangement uses TRBV25-1 and TRBJ2-2; D call uncertain. V was cut by 6 bases and J by 5 bases, with 7 bases left in between. In germline, CDR1 is MGHDK, CDR2 SYGVNS. This CDR3 comprises 12 residues. The CDR3 is CASRSGTGELFF. The CDR3 region has the DNA TGTGCCAGCAGGTCCGGGACCGGGGAGCTGTTTTTT.

V is TRBV7-8 and J is TRBJ2-7, with 7 bases lining up with TRBD2. The CDR3 is made up of 19 amino acids. V shed 4 bases, J shed 4 bases, and the junction held 22 bases outside the gene matches. Germline V gene lookup returns CDR1 SGHVS and CDR2 FQNEAQ. The CDR3 DNA sequence: TGTGCCAGCAGCTCCACAATGACTATCGATGGCGGGAGTTTATACGAGCAGTACTTC. It translates to CASSSTMTIDGGSLYEQYF.

V and J are TRBV19 and TRBJ1-1, with 7 nucleotides matching TRBD1. Trimming took 10 bases from V and 6 from J; bases not matched to a gene: 11. The CDR3 is 13 amino acids. The germline gives CDR1 LNHDA, CDR2 SQIVND (reference sequence). For the CDR3, the DNA is TGTGCCACCTCGGGACAGTGGGACCCTGAAGCTTTCTTT. It specifies CATSGQWDPEAFF.

The V and J genes are TRBV5-4 and TRBJ1-2; D remains ambiguous. The CDR3 has 13 amino acids. The V gene lost 0 bases and the J gene lost 5 bases, with 8 bases spanning the gap. CDR1 is SGHNT, CDR2 YYREEE, per germline (reference sequence). The CDR3 region has the DNA TGTGCCAGCAGCTTGGGGGCCCGGTATGGCTACACCTTC. Translation gives CASSLGARYGYTF. Full variable domain (rest looked up from reference TRBV5-4 and TRBJ1-2): ETGVTQSPTHLIKTRGQQVTLRCSSQSGHNTVSWYQQALGQGPQFIFQYYREEENGRGNFPPRFSGLQFPNYSSELNVNALELDDSALYLCASSLGARYGYTFGSGTRLTVV.

The rearrangement links TRBV5-1 to TRBJ2-2; 8 nucleotides match TRBD1. Germline CDR1 reads SGHRS; CDR2 reads YFSETQ. J was trimmed by 5 bases and V by 4 bases; bases with no gene match: 10. This CDR3 has 16 residues. The CDR3 DNA is TGCGCCAGCAGCCCCTCAGGGGGCCTTTTGACCGGGGAGCTGTTTTTT. This translates into CASSPSGGLLTGELFF.

The genes are TRBV6-2 or TRBV6-3 and TRBJ2-2; 7 bases line up with TRBD1. The CDR3 totals 15 residues. J gave up 7 bases and V 2 bases, and 7 bases lay outside the gene matches. The V gene's germline CDR1 is MNHEY and CDR2 SVGEGT. CDR3 protein: CASSYRGGIGGELFF. The CDR3 DNA reads as TGTGCCAGCAGTTACAGAGGGGGCATCGGCGGGGAGCTGTTTTTT.

This clone was picked up one time. The chain carries TRBV5-4 and TRBJ2-5; 8 nucleotides match TRBD2. J was trimmed by 5 bases and V by 4 bases; bases with no gene match: 10. This CDR3 comprises 15 residues. CDR1 is SGHNT, CDR2 YYREEE, per germline (reference sequence). The CDR3 nucleotides read TGTGCCAGCAGCAACCCGGGGGGGCCGGTGGAGACCCAGTACTTC. As protein: CASSNPGGPVETQYF.

V gene TRBV10-1 combines with J gene TRBJ1-1, with D perhaps TRBD1 (5 bases). The CDR3 is 14 residues long. The germline CDR1 and CDR2 sequences are WNHNN and SYGVQD (reference sequence). Trimming removed 6 bases at V and 0 bases at J, with 11 bases between. The CDR3 reads CASRAGRMNTEAFF. The DNA for the CDR3 is TGCGCCAGCAGAGCAGGGAGGATGAACACTGAAGCTTTCTTT.

The gene calls are TRBV23-1 and TRBJ2-7, with TRBD1 identical over 8 bases. TRBV23-1 is flagged as an ORF with uncertain function. The CDR3 is 17 residues long. The V segment lost 11 bases and the J segment 2 bases; nucleotides outside the gene matches: 20. CDR3: CARGRGTDRAGPYEQYF. The CDR3 nucleotides are TGCGCCCGAGGTCGGGGGACGGACAGGGCTGGCCCCTACGAGCAGTACTTC.

This chain links TRBV19 with TRBJ2-1, with a weak D call TRBD2 (6 bases). The CDR3 is 12 amino acids. V lost 10 bases and J 5 bases, leaving 12 bases between the germline ends. Germline CDR1 reads LNHDA; CDR2 reads SQIVND (reference sequence). CDR3 DNA: TGTGCCACCTTTGGGGGGAACAATGAGCAGTTCTTC. The encoded protein is CATFGGNNEQFF.

The rearrangement links TRBV5-6 to TRBJ2-6; TRBD1 is a possible D gene (5 bases). The V gene lost 3 bases and the J gene lost 0 bases, with 7 bases spanning the gap. The CDR3 has 15 amino acids. CDR1 is SGHDT and CDR2 is YYEEEE in the germline V gene. The CDR3 protein is CASSSQASGANVLTF. CDR3 sequence (DNA): TGTGCCAGCAGCTCACAGGCCTCTGGGGCCAACGTCCTGACTTTC.